The 30 T cell receptor beta chains given below trace back to one sample, sequenced in a study of T cell repertoires in cytomegalovirus infection. TCRdb recomputed calls from the reads with MiXCR, one row per CDR3 protein. Found here are just under 550,000 distinct CDR3 sequences, roughly 29% of them singletons; the top ten hold roughly 13%. Sequenced: PBMCs. Receptors originate from a human donor in good health (CMV status not recorded). Some clones in this sample may be carry-over from other donors' samples.

The chain links TRBV6-2 or TRBV6-3 to TRBJ1-5; 10 nucleotides align to TRBD1. Germline V gene data show CDR1 as MNHEY and CDR2 as SVGEGT. The CDR3 has 13 amino acids. The junction had 2 bases not matched to a gene; V was cut back by 8 bases and J by 4 bases. CDR3 DNA: TGTGCCAGCGTGGACAGGGGGAATCAGCCCCAGCATTTT. Translated: CASVDRGNQPQHF.

J is TRBJ1-1 and V is TRBV10-3, with D unresolved. Germline V gives CDR1 ENHRY, CDR2 SYGVKD. The ends were cut back, 11 bases at V and 0 bases at J, with 13 bases in the middle. This CDR3 has 13 amino acids. The CDR3 nucleotides read TGTGCCCTGAGACGAAACATGAACACTGAAGCTTTCTTT. This gives the protein CALRRNMNTEAFF.

Only a few counts were recorded for this clonotype. The gene calls are TRBV7-3 and TRBJ2-1; 8 bases map to TRBD2. CDR1 is SGHTA and CDR2 is FQGTGA in the germline V gene. The CDR3 covers 13 residues. V gave up 5 bases and J gave up 8 bases; unmatched junction bases: 5. CDR3 bases: TGTGCCAGCAGCCCCGGGACTAGGGATGAGCAGTTCTTC. Its translation is CASSPGTRDEQFF.

This clonotype was recorded at least ten times. The genes are TRBV7-3 and TRBJ2-3; 10 nucleotides align to TRBD2. Germline trimming cut 3 bases from V and 6 bases from J; bases unmatched to any gene: 6. Looked up from germline, CDR1 is SGHTA and CDR2 is FQGTGA. CDR3 length: 15 residues. The CDR3 bases are TGTGCCAGCAGCTTGGCAAGCGGGAGGGTGGATACGCAGTATTTT. Protein product: CASSLASGRVDTQYF.

This clonotype turned up a few times. The chain is built from TRBV10-3 and TRBJ2-7; 11 bases line up with TRBD2. The V gene's germline CDR1 is ENHRY and CDR2 SYGVKD. This CDR3 is 15 amino acids long. With V trimmed by 4 bases and J by 7 bases, 9 bases remained unmatched. The CDR3 sequence is CAISVGASGRTEQYF. The CDR3 nucleotides are TGTGCCATCAGTGTCGGCGCTAGCGGGAGGACGGAGCAGTACTTC.

This rearrangement joins TRBV7-8 to TRBJ1-2; D is possibly TRBD1 (6 bases). This CDR3 spans 13 amino acids. Per the germline V gene, CDR1 is SGHVS and CDR2 is FQNEAQ. Trimming took 4 bases from V and 6 from J, leaving 12 bases between them. This chain's CDR3 is CASSSPGGHGYTF. CDR3 sequence (DNA): TGTGCCAGCAGCTCCCCGGGGGGGCATGGCTACACCTTC.

The genes are TRBV18 and TRBJ2-3; the D is unclear. V lost 3 bases and J 2 bases, leaving 9 bases between the germline ends. The CDR3 is 14 amino acids. In germline, CDR1 is KGHSH, CDR2 LQKENI. In DNA, the CDR3 is TGTGCCAGCTCACCTGCTAGGAACACAGATACGCAGTATTTT. This gives the protein CASSPARNTDTQYF.

V usage is TRBV5-6 and J usage is TRBJ2-7; no clear D gene. The V end was cut by 0 bases, the J end by 6 bases, with 7 bases between. In germline, CDR1 is SGHDT, CDR2 YYEEEE. The CDR3 runs 12 residues. The CDR3 DNA follows: TGTGCCAGCAGCTTGGACCGTCTCGAGCAGTACTTC. Residues: CASSLDRLEQYF.

This rearrangement joins TRBV19 to TRBJ1-1; D is perhaps TRBD1 (6 bases). CDR1 is LNHDA, CDR2 SQIVND, per germline (reference sequence). Trimming took 4 bases from V and 2 from J, leaving 11 bases between them. The CDR3 loop spans 14 amino acids. This chain's CDR3 is CASSTRTDNTEAFF. For the CDR3, the DNA is TGTGCCAGTAGTACCCGGACAGATAACACTGAAGCTTTCTTT. Full variable domain (missing parts from reference TRBV19 and TRBJ1-1): DGGITQSPKYLFRKEGQNVTLSCEQNLNHDAMYWYRQDPGQGLRLIYYSQIVNDFQKGDIAEGYSVSREKKESFPLTVTSAQKNPTAFYLCASSTRTDNTEAFFGQGTRLTVV.

This chain joins TRBV15 and TRBJ2-1; D remains ambiguous. Trimming stripped 2 bases from V and 2 bases from J, with 10 bases between. The V gene's germline CDR1 is LNHNV and CDR2 YYDKDF (reference sequence). CDR3 length equals 15 residues. CDR3 sequence reads: CATSRRSGAYNEQFF. In DNA form, the CDR3 reads TGTGCCACCAGCAGAAGGTCTGGTGCCTACAATGAGCAGTTCTTC.

This clonotype was found a few times. This chain uses TRBV6-5 with TRBJ2-2; D may match TRBD1 or TRBD2 (5 bases each). Between the trimmed V and J ends, which lost 8 bases and 4 bases, there was a span of 14 bases. This CDR3 has 14 residues. Germline V gene data show CDR1 as MNHEY and CDR2 as SVGAGI. The CDR3 DNA follows: TGTGCCAGCGCCTGGGCAGGGAGCACCGGGGAGCTGTTTTTT. Encoded protein: CASAWAGSTGELFF.

Here the CDR3 reads CASKGTGGLTGELFF. CDR3 nucleotide sequence: TGTGCCAGCAAGGGAACGGGAGGACTCACCGGGGAGCTGTTTTTT. The chain links TRBV6-6 to TRBJ2-2, with 7 bases lining up with TRBD2. Losses at the gene ends were 7 bases for V and 4 bases for J; bases not matched to a gene: 9. The CDR3 length is 15 residues. CDR1 and CDR2 from the germline V gene are MNHNY and SVGAGI (reference sequence).

The sample holds many counts of this clonotype. V usage is TRBV11-2 and J usage is TRBJ2-3; 10 bases are a match to TRBD2. Germline CDR1 and CDR2: SGHAT and FQNNGV. The CDR3 runs 17 residues. Germline trimming cut 2 bases from V and 3 bases from J; bases unmatched to any gene: 8. The CDR3 loop reads CASSLRLAGDGTDTQYF. DNA of the CDR3: TGTGCCAGCAGCTTACGGCTAGCGGGAGATGGTACAGATACGCAGTATTTT. Filled out from reference TRBV11-2 and TRBJ2-3, the complete variable domain reads EAGVAQSPRYKIIEKRQSVAFWCNPISGHATLYWYQQILGQGPKLLIQFQNNGVVDDSQLPKDRFSAERLKGVDSTLKIQPAKLEDSAVYLCASSLRLAGDGTDTQYFGPGTRLTVL.

By sample fraction, this clonotype is medium-sized. The chain couples TRBV7-2 to TRBJ1-2; maybe TRBD1 (5 bases). The CDR3 has 15 amino acids. Trimming took off 3 bases at V and 8 bases at J, with 19 bases between the two ends. Germline V gene sequence: CDR1 SGHTA, CDR2 FQGNSA. DNA of the CDR3: TGTGCCAGCAGCTTGGGTCAGACAGCCCAGAGGGGCTACACCTTC. The encoded protein is CASSLGQTAQRGYTF.

This clonotype was seen more than once but under ten times. This sequence joins TRBV12-3 or TRBV12-4 and TRBJ2-1; 9 bases agree with TRBD1. The CDR3 consists of 16 residues. V was pared by 5 bases and J by 4 bases, with 9 bases of the junction left unmatched. The CDR3 DNA sequence: TGTGCCAGCAGTCTACAGGGGGCAGTAGGGTACAATGAGCAGTTCTTC. Its translation is CASSLQGAVGYNEQFF.

J is TRBJ2-1 and V is TRBV7-2; 10 nucleotides agree with TRBD1. This CDR3 is 15 amino acids long. Germline CDR1 reads SGHTA; CDR2 reads FQGNSA. Trimming cost V 0 bases and J 13 bases; bases outside gene matches: 9. The CDR3 coding sequence is TGTGCCAGCAGCTTAGCGAGGACAGGGGGGGGAGTTCAGTTCTTC. It encodes CASSLARTGGGVQFF.

The chain couples TRBV7-2 to TRBJ1-4; maybe TRBD1 (5 bases). V was clipped by 2 bases and J by 5 bases, with 12 bases between them. In germline, CDR1 is SGHTA, CDR2 FQGNSA. This CDR3 is built from 15 residues. CDR3 coding DNA: TGTGCCAGCAGCTTATCCGGGACGCTGAATGAAAAACTGTTTTTT. Its protein product is CASSLSGTLNEKLFF.

This clonotype turned up a few times. The chain links TRBV12-3 or TRBV12-4 to TRBJ2-3; no firm D call. Trimming took 10 bases from V and 4 from J, leaving 18 bases between them. CDR3 length: 14 residues. The CDR3 loop is CAIQRPRGADTQYF. In DNA, the CDR3 is TGTGCCATCCAGCGCCCCCGAGGCGCAGATACGCAGTATTTT.

This clonotype was seen ten or more times. V and J are TRBV7-2 and TRBJ2-3; TRBD2 matches at 8 bases. CDR3 length equals 15 residues. Germline V gene lookup returns CDR1 SGHTA and CDR2 FQGNSA. V dropped 5 bases and J dropped 0; count of bases not matched to a gene: 4. The CDR3 reads CASSLSGTSTDTQYF. In DNA, the CDR3 is TGTGCCAGCAGCCTTAGCGGGACTAGCACAGATACGCAGTATTTT.

This clonotype was observed a handful of times. The genes are TRBV28 and TRBJ1-3; the D gene is possibly TRBD1 (6 bases). This CDR3 region has 15 residues. In germline, CDR1 is MDHEN, CDR2 SYDVKM. V shed 3 bases and J shed 2 bases, with 11 bases lying between them. In DNA, the CDR3 is TGTGCCAGCAGTTTTGCGGGGGCGACTGGAAACACCATATATTTT. Its protein product is CASSFAGATGNTIYF.

The V call is TRBV5-1, the J call TRBJ1-1, with TRBD1 identical over 8 bases. Trimming took 5 bases from V and 0 from J; bases not matched to a gene: 12. In germline, CDR1 is SGHRS, CDR2 YFSETQ. CDR3 length equals 17 residues. This chain's CDR3 is CASSRSGQVSMNTEAFF. Written as DNA, the CDR3 is TGCGCCAGCAGTCGCTCGGGACAGGTCTCCATGAACACTGAAGCTTTCTTT.

This clonotype came up once. This chain uses TRBV3-1 with TRBJ1-2; the D is unclear. CDR1 is LGHDT and CDR2 is YNNKEL in the germline V gene (reference sequence). The CDR3 totals 14 residues. Trimming took off 0 bases at V and 4 bases at J, with 9 bases between the two ends. CDR3 sequence: CASSQDNTAYGYTF. CDR3 DNA: TGTGCCAGCAGCCAAGATAACACAGCCTATGGCTACACCTTC.

This chain connects TRBV11-3 to TRBJ2-1; TRBD2 matches at 7 bases. Trimming cost V 6 bases and J 6 bases; bases outside gene matches: 14. Germline values: CDR1 SGHNT, CDR2 YENEEA. The CDR3 is made up of 16 amino acids. The CDR3 sequence: CASSPFAGEGSNEQFF. The CDR3 nucleotides are TGTGCCAGCAGTCCCTTCGCGGGAGAGGGGAGCAATGAGCAGTTCTTC. The full variable domain, in which reference TRBV11-3 and TRBJ2-1 provide the parts outside the CDR3, is EAGVVQSPRYKIIEKKQPVAFWCNPISGHNTLYWYLQNLGQGPELLIRYENEEAVDDSQLPKDRFSAERLKGVDSTLKIQPAELGDSAVYLCASSPFAGEGSNEQFFGPGTRLTVL.

This clonotype has more than one count but fewer than ten. The rearrangement joins TRBV19 to TRBJ1-5; D remains unclear. Germline CDR1 reads LNHDA; CDR2 reads SQIVND (reference sequence). V shed 10 bases and J shed 0 bases, with 10 bases lying between them. The CDR3 extends over 13 amino acids. CDR3 nucleotides: TGTGCCACCGATTCAGCTAGCAATCAGCCCCAGCATTTT. Protein: CATDSASNQPQHF.

This clonotype was seen more than once but under ten times. The chain combines TRBV4-3 with TRBJ2-2; 8 bases fit TRBD1. The CDR3 has 17 residues. From germline, CDR1 is LGHNA and CDR2 YSLEER. Trimming took 3 bases from V and 3 from J; bases not matched to a gene: 9. The CDR3 coding sequence is TGCGCCAGCAGCCAGAAACCGGGACAGGCCTACACCGGGGAGCTGTTTTTT. Its protein product is CASSQKPGQAYTGELFF.

In regard to this clonotype: This may arise from a read error, as a much more abundant clone is one base away. The V gene is TRBV11-1, the J gene TRBJ2-7; 9 bases agree with TRBD1. The CDR3 loop spans 14 amino acids. The V gene end was trimmed by 3 bases and the J gene end by 4 bases; junction bases not matched to a gene: 4. Germline values: CDR1 SGHAT, CDR2 FQDESV (reference sequence). The CDR3 protein is CASSLTGTGYEQYF. In DNA form, the CDR3 reads TGTGCCAGCAGCTTGACCGGGACAGGGTACGAGCAGTACTTC. Filled out from reference TRBV11-1 and TRBJ2-7, the complete variable domain reads EAEVAQSPRYKITEKSQAVAFWCDPISGHATLYWYRQILGQGPELLVQFQDESVVDDSQLPKDRFSAERLKGVDSTLKIQPAELGDSAMYLCASSLTGTGYEQYFGPGTRLTVT.

The chain couples TRBV6-5 to TRBJ2-7, with 8 nucleotides matching TRBD2. The ends lost 2 bases at V and 0 bases at J; junction bases unmatched: 6. Germline CDR1 is MNHEY and CDR2 is SVGAGI. This CDR3 has 16 residues. The CDR3 protein is CASSYNQLAGSYEQYF. CDR3 nucleotides: TGTGCCAGCAGTTACAATCAGCTAGCGGGCTCCTACGAGCAGTACTTC.

CDR3 protein: CSSESEGSGRGAYNEQFF. The CDR3 DNA sequence: TGCAGCTCCGAGAGTGAGGGTAGCGGGAGGGGTGCCTACAATGAGCAGTTCTTC. This sequence joins TRBV29-1 and TRBJ2-1; TRBD2 aligns across 11 bases. The CDR3 contains 18 residues. The V gene's germline CDR1 is SQVTM and CDR2 ANQGSEA. With 8 bases clipped from V and 2 bases from J, the junction kept 17 bases outside the gene matches.

This clonotype was counted only a few times. The chain is built from TRBV7-2 and TRBJ2-3; D is perhaps TRBD1 (6 bases). V was cut by 5 bases and J by 0 bases, with 12 bases left in between. This CDR3 has 15 amino acids. Germline V gene sequence: CDR1 SGHTA, CDR2 FQGNSA. The CDR3 loop is CASSRQETSTDTQYF. DNA of the CDR3: TGTGCCAGCAGCCGACAGGAGACCAGCACAGATACGCAGTATTTT. Looking up the rest from reference TRBV7-2 and TRBJ2-3 gives the full variable domain: GAGVSQSPSNKVTEKGKDVELRCDPISGHTALYWYRQSLGQGLEFLIYFQGNSAPDKSGLPSDRFSAERTGGSVSTLTIQRTQQEDSAVYLCASSRQETSTDTQYFGPGTRLTVL.

The chain is built from TRBV28 and TRBJ2-1, with 9 nucleotides matching TRBD1. Germline V CDR1 and CDR2: MDHEN, SYDVKM. V shed 3 bases, J shed 3 bases, and the junction held 18 bases outside the gene matches. This CDR3 region has 20 residues. The CDR3 loop reads CASSFSPGGSGQGRYNEQFF. DNA of the CDR3: TGTGCCAGCAGTTTTTCCCCCGGGGGATCGGGACAGGGCCGCTACAATGAGCAGTTCTTC.